This T cell receptor beta chain was recovered during a study of beta chain features in type 1 diabetes. The whole isolated RNA underwent reverse transcription, so sequencing captured expressed TCRB transcripts. The method was immunoSEQ multiplex PCR; TCRdb's version includes in-frame clones alone and lacks a portion of them. The sample yields about 650,000 clones, 9.5% to 15% seen once. The CDR3 is made up of 14 amino acids. Per germline, CDR1 SGHTA and CDR2 FQGNSA. Trimming shortened V by 5 bases and J by 5 bases, and 13 bases separated the two germline ends. Study observations and caveats: The question left open here concerned HLA type influencing TCRB rearrangement. Type 1 diabetes patients had TCRB CDR3s that were shorter (moderately but significantly so) in all four CD4+ subsets. In comparison with healthy donors, patients had naive, central memory and Treg TCRB repertoires that appeared more similar.

This clone was seen a few times. Its antigen is not identified. The receptor was isolated from a young man with type 1 diabetes. What was sequenced was naive CD4+ T cells from blood. The V and J genes are TRBV7-2 and TRBJ1-5; tentatively, D is TRBD1 (5 bases). The CDR3, as DNA: TGTGCCAGCAGCGCTCGGGGGAGCCATCAGCCCCAGCATTTT. It translates to CASSARGSHQPQHF.